This T cell receptor beta chain derives from a study of blood T cell repertoires in COVID-19 (dated by TCRdb to about 2020). Some background on the complete study: Samples covering the acute and convalescent phases of COVID-19 were provided by collaborators in the United States, Italy and Spain. Subjects who had been exposed to COVID-19, were actively infected with it, or had recovered from it provided the deeply sampled blood TCRbeta repertoires that made up the dataset. The samples were drawn from two sources: the first 160 participants of the ongoing ImmuneRACE study, and over 950 subjects contributed by 6 global collaborators. The material from the prospective study consisted of cDNA or gDNA derived from T cells, B-cell-depleted T cells, or PBMCs. The repertoires were released in a freely available public database intended as a resource for research on the immune response to SARS-CoV-2. Sample metadata almost always included a de-identified subject ID, COVID-19 status, age in years and sex. Where available, HLA class I and class II types were taken from metadata supplied by the sample provider and were not determined by assay-based typing.

Remarks on this clone: It lacks a known antigen. No qualities accompany the bases; no much larger clone lies one base away.

In the germline V gene (reference sequence), CDR1 corresponds to SEHNR and CDR2 to FQNEAQ. Clipping removes 5 bases from V and 6 bases from J, with 5 as the unmatched junction base count. The cysteine opens and the phenylalanine closes a CDR3 of 14 amino acids. Only the CDR3 DNA stays, 42 bases, in frame from base 1. The full study reports these points: Clinical and demographic metadata were provided uncurated, with the amount varying by source and participant.

TCRbeta CDR3 regions were amplified from genomic DNA by means of the immunoSEQ Assay, a bias-controlled multiplex PCR. In the paper's pipeline: Within the assay, amplification of reference gene primers was used to estimate how many nucleated cells each sample contained. To quantify the absolute abundance of each unique TCRbeta CDR3 rearrangement, sequence reads were collapsed and filtered. Productive Simpson clonality was computed per sample as the square root of Simpson's diversity index over productive rearrangements. Here the immuneACCESS table is served through TCRdb, limited to in-frame sequences with V and J called. Missing clones are a known gap in these copies; in checked studies unresolved V genes cover under half, and the rest lacks a known reason. V, J and clone size are taken as reported in that table, and D and trimming were inferred from the DNA itself. The sample contains about 260,000 clones, roughly 90% of them found a single time. The top ten constitute roughly 12% of the sample.

At one collaborating source in Seattle, patients were enrolled during active infection and were followed longitudinally through the course of disease. The collaborating institutions used their own protocols to collect whole blood in K2EDTA tubes. For TCRbeta analysis, collaborators shipped samples as frozen whole blood, isolated PBMCs, or DNA extracted from either of those sample types. Sequencing input: peripheral blood. This TCR was sampled from a woman in her thirties with COVID-19, enrolled during active disease. Recombination linked TRBV7-9 to TRBJ2-1; TRBD2 agrees with 9 junctional bases. CDR3 reads: CASSRVAGVNEQFF. Here is the DNA: TGTGCCAGCAGCCGGGTAGCGGGAGTCAATGAGCAGTTCTTC.